The clone carrying this T cell receptor (beta chain) was detected a few times. The antigen remains undetermined. Study processing details: Quality scores were absent from the junction-only immunoSEQ sequences, so filtering differed. Clones were sequenced by immunoSEQ multiplex PCR, and TCRdb holds only the in-frame ones, with some missing. V and J calls and clone size are those listed in that table; D and trimming were worked out from the DNA. The repertoire holds hundreds of thousands of clones, 55% to 75% seen once, with 1.8% in the top ten. This sample is drawn from a study of shared clonotypes between healthy human individuals. Findings of the study overall: Estimated clonotype richness was generally higher in naive than memory subsets. Naive CD4 clonotype sharing across several donors was 5% to 6%.

Sequencing was done on a sample of memory CD4+ T cells sorted from blood. As to subset: CD45RA-negative fraction. This TCR was sampled from a woman between 25 and 40 years old in good health.

CDR3 nucleotides: TGTGCCAGCAGTGAAGAAAGCCGGGACCACTCCTACGAGCAGTACTTC. It codes for CASSEESRDHSYEQYF. J is TRBJ2-7 and V is TRBV2; D tentatively reads TRBD1 or TRBD2 (5 bases each). V lost 1 base, J lost 0 bases, and 13 bases lay in between. The CDR3 covers 16 residues. CDR1 is SNHLY, CDR2 FYNNEI, per germline.